This TCR beta chain was sequenced in a study of shared clonotypes between healthy human individuals. Produced via immunoSEQ multiplex PCR; TCRdb's table is partial and in-frame only. The table shows around 500,000 clones, with 78% occurring only once. This CDR3 comprises 14 residues. The germline V and J ends were trimmed by 2 bases and 6 bases, with 12 bases remaining between them. Germline CDR1 and CDR2: SGHDN and FVKESK. The chain has TRBV14 and TRBJ2-3; D gene ambiguous. This TCR was recovered from a woman between 35 and 50 years old in good health. Some clones in this sample may be carry-over from other donors' samples. Sample: PBMCs. The CDR3 reads CASSQYSRGDTQYF. The CDR3 DNA is TGTGCCAGCAGCCAATATAGCCGTGGGGATACGCAGTATTTT.